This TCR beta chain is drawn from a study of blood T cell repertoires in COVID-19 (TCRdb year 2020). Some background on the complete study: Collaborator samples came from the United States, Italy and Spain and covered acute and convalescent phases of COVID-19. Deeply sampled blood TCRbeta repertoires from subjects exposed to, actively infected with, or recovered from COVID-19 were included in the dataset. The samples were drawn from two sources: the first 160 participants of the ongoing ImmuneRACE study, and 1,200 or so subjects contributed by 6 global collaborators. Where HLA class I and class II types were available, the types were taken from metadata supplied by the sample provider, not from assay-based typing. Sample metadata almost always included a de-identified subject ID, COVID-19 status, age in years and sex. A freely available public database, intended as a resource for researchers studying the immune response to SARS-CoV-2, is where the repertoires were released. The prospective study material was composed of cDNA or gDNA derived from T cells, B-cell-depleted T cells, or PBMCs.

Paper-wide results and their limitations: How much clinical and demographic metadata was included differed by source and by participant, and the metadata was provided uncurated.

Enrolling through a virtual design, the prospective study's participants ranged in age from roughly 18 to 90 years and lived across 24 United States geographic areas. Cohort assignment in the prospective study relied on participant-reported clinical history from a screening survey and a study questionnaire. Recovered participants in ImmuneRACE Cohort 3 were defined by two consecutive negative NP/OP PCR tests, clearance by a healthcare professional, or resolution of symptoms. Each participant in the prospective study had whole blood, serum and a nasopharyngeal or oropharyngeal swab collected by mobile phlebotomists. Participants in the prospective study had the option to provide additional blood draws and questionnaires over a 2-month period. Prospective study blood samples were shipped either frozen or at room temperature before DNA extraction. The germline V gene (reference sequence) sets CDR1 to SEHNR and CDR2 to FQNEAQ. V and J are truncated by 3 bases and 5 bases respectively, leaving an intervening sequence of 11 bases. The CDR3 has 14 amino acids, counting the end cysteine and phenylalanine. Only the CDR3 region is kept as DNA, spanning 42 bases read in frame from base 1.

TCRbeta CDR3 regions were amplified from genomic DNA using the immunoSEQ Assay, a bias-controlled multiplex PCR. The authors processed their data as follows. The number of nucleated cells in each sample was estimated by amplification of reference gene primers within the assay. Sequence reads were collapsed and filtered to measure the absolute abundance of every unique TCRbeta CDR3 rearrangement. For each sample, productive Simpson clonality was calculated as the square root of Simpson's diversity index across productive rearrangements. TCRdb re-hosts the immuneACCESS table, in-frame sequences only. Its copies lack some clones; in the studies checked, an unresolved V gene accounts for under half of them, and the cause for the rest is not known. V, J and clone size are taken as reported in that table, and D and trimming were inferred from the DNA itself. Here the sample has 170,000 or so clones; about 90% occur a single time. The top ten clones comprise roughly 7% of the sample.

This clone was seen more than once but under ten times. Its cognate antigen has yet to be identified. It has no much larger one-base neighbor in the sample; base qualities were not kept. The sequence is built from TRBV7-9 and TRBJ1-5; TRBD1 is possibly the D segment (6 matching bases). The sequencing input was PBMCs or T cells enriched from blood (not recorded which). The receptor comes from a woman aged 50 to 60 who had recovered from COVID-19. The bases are TGTGCCAGCAGCTTCGGGGGGCTCTATCAGCCCCAGCATTTT. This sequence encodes CASSFGGLYQPQHF. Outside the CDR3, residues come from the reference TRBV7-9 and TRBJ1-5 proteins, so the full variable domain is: DTGVSQNPRHKITKRGQNVTFRCDPISEHNRLYWYRQTLGQGPEFLTYFQNEAQLEKSRLLSDRFSAERPKGSFSTLEIQRTEQGDSAMYLCASSFGGLYQPQHFGDGTRLSIL.